The source of this TCR beta chain is a study of OX40 agonist ivuxolimab in advanced cancers. About the investigation overall: Ivuxolimab was an agonistic, fully human IgG2 monoclonal antibody directed against OX40 (CD134), a costimulatory receptor. Intravenous ivuxolimab was administered to patients every 2 weeks at six dose levels: 0.01, 0.1, 0.3, 1.5, 3 and 10 mg/kg. Of the roughly 52 dose-escalation patients, hepatocellular carcinoma was present in roughly 19, melanoma in approximately 15, renal cell carcinoma in 9 and head and neck cancer in 9. In the dose-escalation cohort, around 80% of patients were male, and the mean age was roughly 60 years with a range of roughly 20 to 85. Prior anti-PD-1, anti-PD-L1 or anti-CTLA-4 therapy was permitted, and approximately 41% of dose-escalation patients had received checkpoint inhibitors. Partial responses occurred in three dose-escalation patients: two with cutaneous melanoma and one with hepatocellular carcinoma. Peripheral TCRbeta sequencing aimed to test whether ivuxolimab altered TCR sequence diversity and caused clonal T-cell expansion. The monotherapy dose-escalation portion (N of about 50 patients) of the phase I ivuxolimab trial is reported in the paper.

Points the paper makes about the study in general: Low levels of normalized T-cell clonal expansion were also shown by some nonresponding patients. At doses of 0.1 to 3.0 mg/kg, clonal expansion of both CD4+ and CD8+ blood T cells was observed from baseline to week 6. On average, CD8+ T cells showed more expanded clones than CD4+ T cells after ivuxolimab. In partial responders in the 0.1-3.0 mg/kg groups, normalized peripheral clonal expansion was found to be among the lowest, especially among CD8+ T cells. The antigen specificity of the clonally expanded peripheral T cells was not determined.

CDR1 and CDR2, per the germline V gene, are MDHEN and SYDVKM. The CDR3 covers 13 residues, taking in both the cysteine and the phenylalanine. Solely the CDR3 DNA is kept, with 39 bases framed from the first base. Trimming takes 6 bases from V and 4 bases from J, and the germline ends sit 13 bases apart. The trial excluded patients who had a history of autoimmune disease or who were on systemic immunosuppression. Peripheral blood for TCR sequencing was collected from all dose cohorts at baseline, on cycle 4 day 1, and on cycle 7 day 1. Samples came from an open-label, multicenter, first-in-human phase I dose-escalation trial of ivuxolimab. The trial enrolled adults with locally advanced or metastatic head and neck squamous cell, hepatocellular, melanoma or renal cell carcinoma. Before TCR sequencing, CD4+ T cells and CD8+ T cells from peripheral blood were sorted into separate populations. Points on this clone: There is no known antigen for this receptor. No much larger clonotype is one base removed from it; base qualities were not supplied.

To sequence the TCRbeta CDR3 region, genomic DNA was isolated from the sorted cells. The immunoSEQ Assay was used for sequencing of TCRbeta CDR3 regions. The table was pulled from immuneACCESS by TCRdb, which kept in-frame rearrangements only. Such tables lose some clones; where checked, under half of the loss comes from unresolved V genes, and the rest has no known cause. The sample table records about 100,000 clones; about nine tenths of these occur just once. Jointly, the top ten make up under 0.4% of the sample. This receptor chain uses TRBV28 and TRBJ2-7; the D gene is unclear. The sample was CD4+ or CD8+ T cells sorted from blood, taken in a trial of the OX40 agonist ivuxolimab. The clonotype was recovered from an adult with an advanced solid tumor such as melanoma, head and neck, liver or kidney cancer. DNA sequence: TGTGCCAGCAGGGTGGACCCCAATTACGAGCAGTACTTC. Its translation is CASRVDPNYEQYF.